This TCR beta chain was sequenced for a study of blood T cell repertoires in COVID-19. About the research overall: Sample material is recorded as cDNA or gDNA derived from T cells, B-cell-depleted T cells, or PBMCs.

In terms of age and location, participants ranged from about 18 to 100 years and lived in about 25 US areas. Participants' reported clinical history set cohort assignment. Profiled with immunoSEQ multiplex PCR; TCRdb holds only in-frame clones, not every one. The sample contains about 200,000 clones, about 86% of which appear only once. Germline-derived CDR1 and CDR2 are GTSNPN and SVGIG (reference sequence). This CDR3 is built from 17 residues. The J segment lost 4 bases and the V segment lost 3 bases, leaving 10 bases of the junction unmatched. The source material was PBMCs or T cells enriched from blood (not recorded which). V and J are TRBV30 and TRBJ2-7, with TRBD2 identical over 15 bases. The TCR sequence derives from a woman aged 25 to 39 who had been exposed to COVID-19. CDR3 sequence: CAWSPRRTSGGAYEQYF. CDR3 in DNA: TGTGCCTGGAGCCCACGGCGGACTAGCGGGGGGGCTTACGAGCAGTACTTC.